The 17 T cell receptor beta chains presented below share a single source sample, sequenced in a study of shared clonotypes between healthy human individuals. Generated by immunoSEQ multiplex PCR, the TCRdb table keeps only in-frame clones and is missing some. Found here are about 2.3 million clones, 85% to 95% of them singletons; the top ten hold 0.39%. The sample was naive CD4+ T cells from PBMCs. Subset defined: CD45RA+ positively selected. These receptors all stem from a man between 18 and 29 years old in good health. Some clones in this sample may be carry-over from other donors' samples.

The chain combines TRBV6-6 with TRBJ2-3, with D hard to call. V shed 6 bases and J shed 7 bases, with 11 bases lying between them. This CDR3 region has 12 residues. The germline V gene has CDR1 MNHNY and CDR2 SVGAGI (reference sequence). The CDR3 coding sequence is TGTGCCAGCAGCACCCTAGGAAATACGCAGTATTTT. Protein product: CASSTLGNTQYF.

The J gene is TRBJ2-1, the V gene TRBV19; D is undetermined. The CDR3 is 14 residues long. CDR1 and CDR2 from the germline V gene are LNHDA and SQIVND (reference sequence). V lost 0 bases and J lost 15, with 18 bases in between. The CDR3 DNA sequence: TGTGCCAGTAGTATAGAAGGTGGTGCGGCGCGTCCGTTCTTC. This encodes CASSIEGGAARPFF. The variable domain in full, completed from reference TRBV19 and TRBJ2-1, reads DGGITQSPKYLFRKEGQNVTLSCEQNLNHDAMYWYRQDPGQGLRLIYYSQIVNDFQKGDIAEGYSVSREKKESFPLTVTSAQKNPTAFYLCASSIEGGAARPFFGPGTRLTVL.

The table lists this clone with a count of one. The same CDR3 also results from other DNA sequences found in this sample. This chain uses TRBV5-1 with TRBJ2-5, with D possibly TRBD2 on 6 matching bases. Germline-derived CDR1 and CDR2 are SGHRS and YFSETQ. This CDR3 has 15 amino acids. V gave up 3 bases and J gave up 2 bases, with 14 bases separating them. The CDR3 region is CASSSTGSGQETQYF. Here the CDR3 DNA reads TGCGCCAGCAGCTCCACCGGTAGCGGACAAGAGACCCAGTACTTC.

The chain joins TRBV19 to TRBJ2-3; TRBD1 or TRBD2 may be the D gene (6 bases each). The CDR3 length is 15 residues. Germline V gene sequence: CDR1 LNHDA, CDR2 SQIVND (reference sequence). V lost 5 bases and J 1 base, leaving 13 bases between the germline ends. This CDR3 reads CASSEGGGRTDTQYF. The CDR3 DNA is TGTGCCAGTAGTGAGGGGGGCGGACGCACAGATACGCAGTATTTT.

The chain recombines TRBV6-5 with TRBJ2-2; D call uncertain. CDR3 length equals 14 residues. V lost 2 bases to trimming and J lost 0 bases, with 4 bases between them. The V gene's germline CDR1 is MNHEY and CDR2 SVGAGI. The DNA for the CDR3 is TGTGCCAGCAGTTACCAGTCGAACACCGGGGAGCTGTTTTTT. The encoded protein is CASSYQSNTGELFF.

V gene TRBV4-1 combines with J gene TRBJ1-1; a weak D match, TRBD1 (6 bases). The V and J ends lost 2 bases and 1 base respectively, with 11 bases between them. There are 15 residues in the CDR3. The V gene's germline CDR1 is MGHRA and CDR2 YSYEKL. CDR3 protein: CASSQTTGQNTEAFF. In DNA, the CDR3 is TGCGCCAGCAGCCAAACTACAGGGCAGAACACTGAAGCTTTCTTT.

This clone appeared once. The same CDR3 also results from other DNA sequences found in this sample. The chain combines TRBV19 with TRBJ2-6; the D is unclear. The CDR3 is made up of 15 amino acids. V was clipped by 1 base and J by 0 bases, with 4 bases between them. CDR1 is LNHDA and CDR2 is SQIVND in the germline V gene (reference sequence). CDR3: CASSIGRSGANVLTF. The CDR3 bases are TGTGCCAGTAGTATAGGGCGCTCTGGGGCCAACGTCCTGACTTTC. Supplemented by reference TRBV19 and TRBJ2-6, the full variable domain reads DGGITQSPKYLFRKEGQNVTLSCEQNLNHDAMYWYRQDPGQGLRLIYYSQIVNDFQKGDIAEGYSVSREKKESFPLTVTSAQKNPTAFYLCASSIGRSGANVLTFGAGSRLTVL.

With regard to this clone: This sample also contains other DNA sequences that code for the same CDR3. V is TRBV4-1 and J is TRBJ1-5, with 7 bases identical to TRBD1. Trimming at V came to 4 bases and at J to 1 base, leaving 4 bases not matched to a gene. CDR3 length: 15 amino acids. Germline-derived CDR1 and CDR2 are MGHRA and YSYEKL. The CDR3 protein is CASSLRQGSNQPQHF. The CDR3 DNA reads TGCGCCAGCAGCCTACGACAGGGAAGCAATCAGCCCCAGCATTTT.

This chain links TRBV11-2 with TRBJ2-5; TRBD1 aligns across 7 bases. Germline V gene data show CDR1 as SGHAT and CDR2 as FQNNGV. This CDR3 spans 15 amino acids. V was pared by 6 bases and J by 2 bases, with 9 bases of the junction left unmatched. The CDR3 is CASSSFRDRQETQYF. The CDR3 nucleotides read TGTGCCAGCAGTTCCTTCCGGGACAGACAAGAGACCCAGTACTTC.

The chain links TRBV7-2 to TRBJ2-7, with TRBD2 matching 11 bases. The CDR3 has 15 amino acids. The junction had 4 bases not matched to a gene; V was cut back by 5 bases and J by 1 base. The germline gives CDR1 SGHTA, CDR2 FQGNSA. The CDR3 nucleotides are TGTGCCAGCAGCCGGAGGACTAGCGGGTCCTACGAGCAGTACTTC. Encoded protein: CASSRRTSGSYEQYF.

CDR3 residues: CASSLDGTGIVGANVLTF. CDR3 nucleotide sequence: TGCGCCAGCAGCTTGGATGGGACAGGGATTGTAGGGGCCAACGTCCTGACTTTC. The chain couples TRBV5-1 to TRBJ2-6, with TRBD1 matching 9 bases. Germline V lookup: CDR1 SGHRS, CDR2 YFSETQ. The junction had 8 bases not matched to a gene; V was cut back by 0 bases and J by 4 bases. The CDR3 consists of 18 residues. Using reference TRBV5-1 and TRBJ2-6 for the parts outside the CDR3, the full variable domain is KAGVTQTPRYLIKTRGQQVTLSCSPISGHRSVSWYQQTPGQGLQFLFEYFSETQRNKGNFPGRFSGRQFSNSRSEMNVSTLELGDSALYLCASSLDGTGIVGANVLTFGAGSRLTVL.

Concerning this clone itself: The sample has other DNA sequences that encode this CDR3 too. The CDR3 DNA is TGTGCCAGCAGCTTTTCCAGCGGGAGAGGGACCGGGGAGCTGTTTTTT. Translated: CASSFSSGRGTGELFF. The chain links TRBV7-3 to TRBJ2-2; 8 bases map to TRBD2. CDR1 and CDR2 from the germline V gene are SGHTA and FQGTGA. The CDR3 is 16 amino acids. J was trimmed by 5 bases and V by 3 bases; bases with no gene match: 8.

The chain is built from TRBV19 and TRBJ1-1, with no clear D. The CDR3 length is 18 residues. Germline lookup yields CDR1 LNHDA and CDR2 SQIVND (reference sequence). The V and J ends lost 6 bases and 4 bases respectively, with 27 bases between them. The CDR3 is CASRAMRESGLGGTEAFF. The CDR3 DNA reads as TGTGCCAGTAGAGCCATGCGGGAGTCCGGGCTGGGCGGCACTGAAGCTTTCTTT. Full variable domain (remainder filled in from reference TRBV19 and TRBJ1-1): DGGITQSPKYLFRKEGQNVTLSCEQNLNHDAMYWYRQDPGQGLRLIYYSQIVNDFQKGDIAEGYSVSREKKESFPLTVTSAQKNPTAFYLCASRAMRESGLGGTEAFFGQGTRLTVV.

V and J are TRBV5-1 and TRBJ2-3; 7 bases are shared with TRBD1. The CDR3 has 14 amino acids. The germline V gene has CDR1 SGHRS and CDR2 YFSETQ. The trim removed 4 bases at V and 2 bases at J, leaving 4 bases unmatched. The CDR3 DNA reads TGCGCCAGCAGCGGCGGACAGGCCACAGATACGCAGTATTTT. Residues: CASSGGQATDTQYF.

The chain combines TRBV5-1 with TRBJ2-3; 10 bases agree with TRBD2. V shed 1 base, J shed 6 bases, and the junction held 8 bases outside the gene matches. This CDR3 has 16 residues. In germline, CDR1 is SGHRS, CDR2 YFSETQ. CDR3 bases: TGCGCCAGCAGCTTGTCCCTAGCGGGAGCCCGGGATACGCAGTATTTT. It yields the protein CASSLSLAGARDTQYF.

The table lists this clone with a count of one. The CDR3 reads CASSARGGLAGVNMDTGELFF. CDR3 DNA: TGTGCCAGTAGTGCCCGAGGGGGACTAGCGGGAGTTAATATGGACACCGGGGAGCTGTTTTTT. The V call is TRBV19, the J call TRBJ2-2, with 14 bases identical to TRBD2. The CDR3 runs 21 residues. V lost 5 bases and J lost 3; bases outside the gene matches: 17. The germline V gene has CDR1 LNHDA and CDR2 SQIVND (reference sequence).

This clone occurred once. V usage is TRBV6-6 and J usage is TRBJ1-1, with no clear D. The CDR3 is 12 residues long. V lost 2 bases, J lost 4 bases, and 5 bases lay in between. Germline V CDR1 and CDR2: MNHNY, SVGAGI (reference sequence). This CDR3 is CASSYPITEAFF. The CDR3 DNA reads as TGTGCCAGCAGTTACCCCATCACTGAAGCTTTCTTT.